The clone carrying this TCR beta chain was counted only a few times. Its cognate antigen is unknown. This may be a read error: a much more frequent sequence differs by one nucleotide. The sample originates from a study of T cells in Graves' hyperthyroidism and ophthalmopathy. RNA transcripts were the template for amplifying TCR beta CDR3 regions. A first-round RT-PCR of the TCR CDR3 used the HTBI primer set. TCRdb passed the multiplex PCR reads through MiXCR, listing each CDR3 protein once. The sample comprises 250,000 to 300,000 distinct CDR3 sequences, less than 15% of which are singletons, and 6% to 8% rests with the top ten. General study points: Using 13 V-J features, a model discriminated ophthalmopathy from stable hyperthyroidism.

This CDR3 region has 14 residues. Material: blood. The TCR comes from a woman between 25 and 40 years old with Graves' hyperthyroidism that later progressed to Graves' ophthalmopathy. The gene calls are TRBV12-3 or TRBV12-4 and TRBJ2-1; D ambiguous. CDR3 nucleotides: TGTGCCAGTGCCGACGACTCCGGTCGGAATGGGCAGTTCTTC. Translated, it gives CASADDSGRNGQFF.